The 28 T cell receptor beta chains listed next were all sequenced from one sample in a study of glioma-infiltrating T cells after dendritic cell vaccination (dated by TCRdb to the mid-2010s). Library prep was done by the immunoSEQ multiplex PCR assay. Here the immuneACCESS table is served through TCRdb, limited to in-frame sequences with V and J called. Missing clones are a known gap in these copies; in checked studies unresolved V genes cover under half, and the rest lacks a known reason. For this sample the table gives roughly 80,000 clones, of which approximately 90% were detected only once. The ten largest clones represent 3.2% of the sample. Source: blood, taken before dendritic cell vaccination. The receptor source for this set is a human donor with glioblastoma.

V usage is TRBV30 and J usage is TRBJ1-3, with 8 bases identical to TRBD1. CDR1 and CDR2 from the germline V gene are GTSNPN and SVGIG (reference sequence). The CDR3 is 15 residues long. V trimming: 2 bases; J trimming: 2 bases; junction bases outside the gene matches: 5. CDR3 sequence: CAWSRDRNPGNTIYF. The CDR3 DNA reads as TGTGCCTGGAGTAGGGACAGGAACCCTGGAAACACCATATATTTT.

The chain carries TRBV7-2 and TRBJ2-7; weak D call: TRBD1 (6 bases). The CDR3 has 15 amino acids. Germline CDR1 is SGHTA and CDR2 is FQGNSA. V shed 8 bases and J shed 4 bases, with 21 bases lying between them. CDR3 DNA: TGTGCCAGCGGTAGAACTTGGGGCCAGGGGTACGAGCAGTACTTC. It yields the protein CASGRTWGQGYEQYF.

The CDR3 loop reads CASSLTTSGGTDTQYF. The CDR3 nucleotides are TGTGCCAGCAGCCTCACGACTAGCGGGGGCACAGATACGCAGTATTTT. This rearrangement joins TRBV4-2 to TRBJ2-3; 11 positions agree with TRBD2. The CDR3 has 16 amino acids. Trimming at V came to 4 bases and at J to 1 base, leaving 4 bases not matched to a gene. Germline-derived CDR1 and CDR2 are LGHNA and YNFKEQ.

V and J are TRBV5-5 and TRBJ2-7; D unclear. Germline V gene sequence: CDR1 SGHKS, CDR2 YYEKEE (reference sequence). V dropped 4 bases and J dropped 3 bases, with 17 bases sitting between them. This CDR3 has 15 amino acids. CDR3 DNA: TGTGCCAGCAGCCCCGGCCCTCCGGAGAACTACGAGCAGTACTTC. Amino acids: CASSPGPPENYEQYF. Full variable domain (outside the CDR3, taken from reference TRBV5-5 and TRBJ2-7): DAGVTQSPTHLIKTRGQQVTLRCSPISGHKSVSWYQQVLGQGPQFIFQYYEKEERGRGNFPDRFSARQFPNYSSELNVNALLLGDSALYLCASSPGPPENYEQYFGPGTRLTVT.

V usage is TRBV9 and J usage is TRBJ2-7, with a weak D call TRBD1 (5 bases). The V end lost 2 bases, the J end lost 2 bases, and 11 bases lay between the germline ends. Per germline, CDR1 SGDLS and CDR2 YYNGEE. This CDR3 comprises 14 residues. The CDR3 region has the DNA TGTGCCAGCAGCGTGGACACTTCCACCTACGAGCAGTACTTC. Translation gives CASSVDTSTYEQYF.

The V call is TRBV5-1, the J call TRBJ2-3; 7 positions match TRBD2. Germline CDR1 and CDR2: SGHRS and YFSETQ. The trim removed 5 bases at V and 10 bases at J, leaving 10 bases unmatched. This CDR3 contains 13 residues. This CDR3 is CASSSGPSGAQYF. In DNA, the CDR3 is TGCGCCAGCAGTTCAGGGCCGAGCGGGGCGCAGTATTTT.

This clone has only one observation. This sequence joins TRBV4-1 and TRBJ2-7; perhaps TRBD1 as D (6 bases). Germline CDR1 and CDR2: MGHRA and YSYEKL. Trimming stripped 4 bases from V and 5 bases from J, with 15 bases between. The CDR3 is 14 residues long. The CDR3 protein is CASSLTTGFDEQYF. The CDR3 DNA sequence: TGCGCCAGCAGCCTCACAACAGGGTTCGACGAGCAGTACTTC.

A few counts support this clone. V usage is TRBV6-6 and J usage is TRBJ1-2; a possible D gene is TRBD1 (6 bases). CDR3 length equals 14 residues. V dropped 2 bases and J dropped 8 bases, with 15 bases sitting between them. Germline V gene lookup returns CDR1 MNHNY and CDR2 SVGAGI (reference sequence). The DNA for the CDR3 is TGTGCCAGCAGTTACCTGGGGGCTGTAAGGGGCTACACCTTC. Translating it yields CASSYLGAVRGYTF.

The V gene is TRBV28, the J gene TRBJ1-3; possibly TRBD1 for D (5 bases). V lost 6 bases, J lost 0 bases, and 12 bases lay in between. The CDR3 contains 15 residues. Germline V gene lookup returns CDR1 MDHEN and CDR2 SYDVKM. In DNA, the CDR3 is TGTGCCAGCAGCGTAGCAGGGTTCTCTGGAAACACCATATATTTT. It encodes CASSVAGFSGNTIYF.

The J gene is TRBJ2-5, the V gene TRBV7-9, with TRBD2 matching over 11 bases. CDR1 is SEHNR and CDR2 is FQNEAQ in the germline V gene (reference sequence). The length of the CDR3 is 16 residues. Unmatched junction bases numbered 9, after V lost 5 bases and J lost 4 bases. In nucleotides, the CDR3 is TGTGCCAGCAGCGAATCCGGGACTAGCGGAGGAGAGACCCAGTACTTC. It is translated as CASSESGTSGGETQYF. Together with reference TRBV7-9 and TRBJ2-5, the CDR3 gives the full variable domain: DTGVSQNPRHKITKRGQNVTFRCDPISEHNRLYWYRQTLGQGPEFLTYFQNEAQLEKSRLLSDRFSAERPKGSFSTLEIQRTEQGDSAMYLCASSESGTSGGETQYFGPGTRLLVL.

The V and J genes are TRBV10-3 and TRBJ2-1; weak D call: TRBD1 (6 bases). Trimming left V 2 bases short and J 9 bases short, with 8 bases between. Germline CDR1 is ENHRY and CDR2 is SYGVKD. This CDR3 is 12 amino acids long. The CDR3 sequence is CAISEMDSEQFF. As DNA, the CDR3 is TGTGCCATCAGTGAGATGGACAGTGAGCAGTTCTTC.

The CDR3 DNA is TGCAGCGCCGGTTGGTATTTGGAAAAACTGTTTTTT. This codes for CSAGWYLEKLFF. The chain employs TRBV29-1 and TRBJ1-4; D is uncertain. CDR1 is SQVTM, CDR2 ANQGSEA, per germline. The length of the CDR3 is 12 residues. Trimming pared 7 bases from V and 8 bases from J, leaving 14 bases between.

The V and J genes are TRBV27 and TRBJ1-2; 9 positions agree with TRBD1. The CDR3 is 14 residues long. From germline, CDR1 is MNHEY and CDR2 SMNVEV (reference sequence). The V segment lost 1 base and the J segment 8 bases; nucleotides outside the gene matches: 5. CDR3 protein: CASSLFGQGRGYTF. The CDR3 region has the DNA TGTGCCAGCAGTTTATTCGGACAGGGGAGGGGCTACACCTTC.

The rearrangement uses TRBV10-3 and TRBJ2-7, with D possibly TRBD2 on 6 matching bases. The CDR3 has 15 amino acids. CDR1 ENHRY and CDR2 SYGVKD come from the germline V gene. V shed 1 base and J shed 2 bases, with 12 bases lying between them. CDR3 protein: CAISEYRDSPYEQYF. Here the CDR3 DNA reads TGTGCCATCAGTGAGTACCGGGACTCACCCTACGAGCAGTACTTC.

The chain is built from TRBV2 and TRBJ2-5; TRBD2 agrees at 10 bases. This CDR3 contains 16 residues. With 5 bases clipped from V and 2 bases from J, the junction kept 8 bases outside the gene matches. CDR1 SNHLY and CDR2 FYNNEI come from the germline V gene. The CDR3 loop is CASSLGLAAPQETQYF. The CDR3 DNA reads TGTGCCAGCAGTCTCGGACTAGCGGCGCCTCAAGAGACCCAGTACTTC.

The CDR3 coding sequence is TGTGCCAGCAGAGCGAACACTGAAGCTTTCTTT. Protein: CASRANTEAFF. The chain couples TRBV11-2 to TRBJ1-1; D is undetermined. Germline values: CDR1 SGHAT, CDR2 FQNNGV. The CDR3 covers 11 residues. V was cut by 6 bases and J by 1 base, with 3 bases left in between.

The chain carries TRBV27 and TRBJ2-3; 8 bases map to TRBD2. Trimming took 4 bases from V and 6 from J; bases not matched to a gene: 9. The CDR3 has 15 residues. CDR1 is MNHEY and CDR2 is SMNVEV in the germline V gene (reference sequence). CDR3 sequence (DNA): TGTGCCAGCAGTTGGGCCGGGACTAGTAGGGATACGCAGTATTTT. It yields the protein CASSWAGTSRDTQYF.

The rearrangement links TRBV10-3 to TRBJ1-2; D may be TRBD1 (5 bases). The CDR3 is made up of 15 amino acids. V was shortened by 0 bases and J by 10 bases, with 18 bases between the two germline ends. Per the germline V gene, CDR1 is ENHRY and CDR2 is SYGVKD. The CDR3 region is CAISESTSEQAAYTF. CDR3 coding DNA: TGTGCCATCAGTGAGTCGACTTCGGAACAGGCCGCCTACACCTTC.

This rearrangement joins TRBV5-1 to TRBJ1-5; perhaps TRBD1 as D (5 bases). The V gene lost 0 bases and the J gene lost 1 base, with 8 bases spanning the gap. The CDR3 has 15 amino acids. Looked up from germline, CDR1 is SGHRS and CDR2 is YFSETQ. DNA of the CDR3: TGCGCCAGCAGCTTGGCCGGGGGGAGCAATCAGCCCCAGCATTTT. It translates to CASSLAGGSNQPQHF.

The V call is TRBV5-8, the J call TRBJ2-5; no definite D call. The CDR3 spans 11 residues. Germline V lookup: CDR1 SGHTS, CDR2 YDEGEE. Trimming cost V 2 bases and J 5 bases, with 4 bases left between them. The CDR3 DNA reads TGTGCCAGCAGCTTAGAGGAGACCCAGTACTTC. Amino acids: CASSLEETQYF.

The chain joins TRBV10-3 to TRBJ2-3; 7 bases match TRBD1. The junction had 6 bases not matched to a gene; V was cut back by 7 bases and J by 2 bases. This CDR3 is built from 14 residues. Germline CDR1 reads ENHRY; CDR2 reads SYGVKD. CDR3 DNA sequence: TGTGCCATCACCGGGGACAGAAACACAGATACGCAGTATTTT. Its protein is CAITGDRNTDTQYF.

The genes are TRBV6-1 and TRBJ2-5, with 7 bases fitting TRBD1. The CDR3 length is 13 residues. The germline V gene has CDR1 MNHNS and CDR2 SASEGT. V lost 10 bases to trimming and J lost 7 bases; unmatched junction nucleotides: 12. The CDR3 is CATLGTAAGTQYF. CDR3 bases: TGTGCCACCCTAGGGACAGCCGCCGGGACCCAGTACTTC.

The V and J genes are TRBV18 and TRBJ1-1; D not resolved. From germline, CDR1 is KGHSH and CDR2 LQKENI. CDR3 length equals 15 residues. V lost 6 bases to trimming and J lost 0 bases, with 14 bases between them. CDR3: CASSPGGSMNTEAFF. In nucleotides, the CDR3 is TGTGCCAGCTCCCCTGGAGGGAGCATGAACACTGAAGCTTTCTTT.

On this clone: Other nucleotide sequences in the sample specify the same CDR3. V is TRBV11-2 and J is TRBJ1-1; 8 bases line up with TRBD1. CDR1 SGHAT and CDR2 FQNNGV come from the germline V gene. CDR3 length: 14 amino acids. Losses at the gene ends were 5 bases for V and 4 bases for J; bases not matched to a gene: 6. CDR3 amino acids: CASSLGQGSTEAFF. The CDR3 region has the DNA TGTGCCAGCAGCCTCGGACAGGGTAGCACTGAAGCTTTCTTT.

This rearrangement joins TRBV6-1 to TRBJ2-4; 11 bases align to TRBD1. Germline CDR1 is MNHNS and CDR2 is SASEGT. This CDR3 comprises 13 residues. After removal of 10 bases from V and 9 bases from J, the junction contained 8 bases not matched to a gene. This CDR3 is CATVPGQGGIQYF. For the CDR3, the DNA is TGTGCCACTGTACCGGGACAGGGGGGCATTCAGTACTTC.

The genes are TRBV5-1 and TRBJ2-3, with a possible D match to TRBD1 (5 bases). With 7 bases removed from V and 0 bases from J, the gap between germline ends came to 12 bases. Germline CDR1 reads SGHRS; CDR2 reads YFSETQ. CDR3 length equals 14 residues. This CDR3 reads CASRLGASTDTQYF. The CDR3 nucleotides read TGCGCCAGCCGGTTAGGGGCTAGCACAGATACGCAGTATTTT.

This chain links TRBV5-1 with TRBJ2-6, with a tentative D call TRBD1 (5 bases). The CDR3 contains 15 residues. Germline V gene sequence: CDR1 SGHRS, CDR2 YFSETQ. V shed 4 bases and J shed 0 bases, with 8 bases lying between them. CDR3 loop: CASSQTVSGANVLTF. The CDR3 DNA is TGCGCCAGCAGCCAGACAGTCTCTGGGGCCAACGTCCTGACTTTC.

The chain carries TRBV7-3 and TRBJ2-2; D remains unclear. The V gene lost 5 bases and the J gene lost 2 bases, with 12 bases spanning the gap. The CDR3 covers 15 residues. Germline loops: CDR1 SGHTA, CDR2 FQGTGA. Written as DNA, the CDR3 is TGTGCCAGCAGCCCTACCCGAGAAAACACCGGGGAGCTGTTTTTT. Its protein product is CASSPTRENTGELFF.